Each of the 28 T cell receptor beta chains below was sequenced from the same sample in a study of T cells in Graves' hyperthyroidism and ophthalmopathy. Researchers amplified the TCR beta CDR3 regions from RNA transcripts. HTBI primers drove first-round RT-PCR of the TCR CDR3. TCRdb re-called the multiplex PCR reads with MiXCR, one entry per CDR3 protein. In the table there are a few hundred thousand distinct CDR3 sequences, more than 13% of which are singletons. Input material: blood. Receptor source: a woman aged 25 to 39 with Graves' hyperthyroidism.

V gene TRBV7-9 combines with J gene TRBJ1-2; possible D gene TRBD1, 6 bases. Trimming removed 5 bases at V and 4 bases at J, with 14 bases between. The CDR3 is 14 residues long. CDR1 is SEHNR and CDR2 is FQNEAQ in the germline V gene (reference sequence). In nucleotides, the CDR3 is TGTGCCAGCAGCCTCCGACAGGATCCCTATGGCTACACCTTC. It codes for CASSLRQDPYGYTF. The whole variable domain, filled in from reference TRBV7-9 and TRBJ1-2, reads DTGVSQNPRHKITKRGQNVTFRCDPISEHNRLYWYRQTLGQGPEFLTYFQNEAQLEKSRLLSDRFSAERPKGSFSTLEIQRTEQGDSAMYLCASSLRQDPYGYTFGSGTRLTVV.

This clonotype came up many times. The rearrangement uses TRBV6-1 and TRBJ2-3; 9 bases fit TRBD1. The length of the CDR3 is 15 residues. Germline loops: CDR1 MNHNS, CDR2 SASEGT. Germline trimming cut 4 bases from V and 4 bases from J; bases unmatched to any gene: 6. The CDR3, as DNA: TGTGCCAGCAGTGGTACAGGGGGCACGTCAGATACGCAGTATTTT. Translating it yields CASSGTGGTSDTQYF.

Ten or more counts support this clonotype. V gene TRBV18 combines with J gene TRBJ2-1; possibly TRBD1 for D (6 bases). CDR1 is KGHSH, CDR2 LQKENI, per germline. CDR3 length: 15 amino acids. V lost 0 bases and J lost 6, with 12 bases in between. CDR3 DNA sequence: TGTGCCAGCTCACCACCTAACAGGGTCTCCAATGAGCAGTTCTTC. Its translation is CASSPPNRVSNEQFF.

This clonotype was found many times. The chain employs TRBV28 and TRBJ2-7; unclear D gene. This CDR3 region has 13 residues. The V end was cut by 8 bases, the J end by 1 base, with 12 bases between. Germline CDR1 is MDHEN and CDR2 is SYDVKM. CDR3 DNA: TGTGCCAGCGTCCCCTGGGCATCCTACGAGCAGTACTTC. It yields the protein CASVPWASYEQYF.

This clonotype occurred many times. The chain employs TRBV7-2 and TRBJ2-5; D is unresolved. The V gene's germline CDR1 is SGHTA and CDR2 FQGNSA. Trimming removed 1 base at V and 5 bases at J, with 11 bases between. The CDR3 is 14 amino acids. The CDR3 is CASSLGFSIETQYF. The CDR3 DNA reads as TGTGCCAGCAGCTTAGGGTTTAGCATTGAGACCCAGTACTTC.

The gene calls are TRBV19 and TRBJ2-4; D may be TRBD1 (6 bases). The CDR3 is 14 residues long. CDR1 and CDR2 (germline): LNHDA, SQIVND (reference sequence). Trimming cost V 3 bases and J 6 bases, with 12 bases left between them. CDR3 DNA sequence: TGTGCCAGTAGTATTGCACAGGGTATAAACATTCAGTACTTC. This translates into CASSIAQGINIQYF.

This clonotype was picked up a small number of times. The rearrangement links TRBV20-1 to TRBJ1-2; a weak D match, TRBD1 (5 bases). Per the germline V gene, CDR1 is DFQATT and CDR2 is SNEGSKA (reference sequence). This CDR3 comprises 14 residues. V gave up 1 base and J gave up 8 bases, with 17 bases separating them. The CDR3 DNA is TGCAGTGCTAGAGCCGGGGGTGTGATGGGAGGCTACACCTTC. This translates into CSARAGGVMGGYTF.

This clonotype appeared many times. The chain carries TRBV2 and TRBJ2-1; 10 bases align to TRBD2. Trimming removed 11 bases from V and 10 bases from J; junction bases left unmatched: 11. Germline values: CDR1 SNHLY, CDR2 FYNNEI. The CDR3 spans 13 residues. Written as DNA, the CDR3 is TGTGCCGGGGGACAGCGGGAGGGCCTAGAGCAGTTCTTC. Protein: CAGGQREGLEQFF.

This chain uses TRBV4-2 with TRBJ2-4, with TRBD2 identical over 9 bases. Germline trimming cut 2 bases from V and 4 bases from J; bases unmatched to any gene: 3. The CDR3 extends over 15 amino acids. The germline V gene has CDR1 LGHNA and CDR2 YNFKEQ. In nucleotides, the CDR3 is TGTGCCAGCAGCCAACTAGCGGGACAGAAAAACATTCAGTACTTC. It specifies CASSQLAGQKNIQYF.

Concerning this clonotype itself: A much larger clone is a single base away; this may be a read error. The CDR3 spells CSVEGTSVPGGVTDTQYF. CDR3 bases: TGCAGCGTTGAAGGGACTAGCGTCCCCGGGGGTGTGACAGATACGCAGTATTTT. The chain joins TRBV29-1 to TRBJ2-3; 9 bases match TRBD2. V gave up 1 base and J gave up 3 bases; unmatched junction bases: 14. The CDR3 sequence is 18 residues long. Per the germline V gene, CDR1 is SQVTM and CDR2 is ANQGSEA.

The chain has TRBV13 and TRBJ2-3; possible D gene TRBD2, 5 bases. Germline CDR1 PRHDT, CDR2 FYEKMQ (reference sequence). The CDR3 is 16 amino acids. The germline V and J ends were trimmed by 4 bases and 10 bases, with 24 bases remaining between them. In DNA form, the CDR3 reads TGTGCCAGCAGCTCGTTCGGTCTAGAGGGAAATGGGCCGCAGTATTTT. Translation gives CASSSFGLEGNGPQYF.

This clonotype came up many times. CDR3 protein: CASSPRTVPPMGQPQHF. CDR3 in DNA: TGTGCCAGCTCACCGAGGACAGTTCCCCCAATGGGTCAGCCCCAGCATTTT. The chain links TRBV18 to TRBJ1-5, with D possibly TRBD1 on 6 matching bases. CDR3 length equals 17 residues. V was clipped by 3 bases and J by 6 bases, with 21 bases between them. CDR1 and CDR2 from the germline V gene are KGHSH and LQKENI.

The chain uses TRBV5-1 and TRBJ2-2, with 7 nucleotides matching TRBD1. Germline V gene lookup returns CDR1 SGHRS and CDR2 YFSETQ. The V segment lost 4 bases and the J segment 1 base; nucleotides outside the gene matches: 1. The CDR3 spans 14 residues. CDR3 DNA: TGCGCCAGCAGCGGGACAGAGAACACCGGGGAGCTGTTTTTT. Translating gives CASSGTENTGELFF.

Ten or more counts support this clonotype. The chain carries TRBV3-1 and TRBJ1-4; no definite D call. CDR3 length: 16 amino acids. V lost 0 bases to trimming and J lost 1 base, with 9 bases between them. CDR1 and CDR2 from the germline V gene are LGHDT and YNNKEL (reference sequence). This chain's CDR3 is CASSQESKRTNEKLFF. The CDR3, as DNA: TGTGCCAGCAGCCAAGAATCCAAGAGAACTAATGAAAAACTGTTTTTT. The whole variable domain, filled in from reference TRBV3-1 and TRBJ1-4, reads DTAVSQTPKYLVTQMGNDKSIKCEQNLGHDTMYWYKQDSKKFLKIMFSYNNKELIINETVPNRFSPKSPDKAHLNLHINSLELGDSAVYFCASSQESKRTNEKLFFGSGTQLSVL.

Many counts were recorded for this clonotype. This chain joins TRBV2 and TRBJ1-4, with 7 bases lining up with TRBD1. The J segment lost 5 bases and the V segment lost 6 bases, leaving 3 bases of the junction unmatched. This CDR3 has 13 amino acids. The germline V gene encodes CDR1 SNHLY and CDR2 FYNNEI. CDR3 region: CASRQGLNEKLFF. In DNA form, the CDR3 reads TGTGCCAGCAGACAGGGGTTGAATGAAAAACTGTTTTTT. The variable domain in full, with the rest retrieved from reference TRBV2 and TRBJ1-4, is EPEVTQTPSHQVTQMGQEVILRCVPISNHLYFYWYRQILGQKVEFLVSFYNNEISEKSEIFDDQFSVERPDGSNFTLKIRSTKLEDSAMYFCASRQGLNEKLFFGSGTQLSVL.

There are many counts of this clonotype. The chain recombines TRBV5-8 with TRBJ2-3; D call uncertain. CDR1 and CDR2 from the germline V gene are SGHTS and YDEGEE. Deletions cut 1 base from V and 9 bases from J, with 6 bases between. The CDR3 totals 11 residues. The CDR3 coding sequence is TGTGCCAGCAGCTTGCAGACCACGCAGTATTTT. This gives the protein CASSLQTTQYF.

This clonotype was observed a handful of times. In DNA, the CDR3 is TGTGCCAGCAGTTACTCCGGGACTAGCGGGAAATACAATGAGCAGTTCTTC. Translation gives CASSYSGTSGKYNEQFF. The chain employs TRBV6-6 and TRBJ2-1; 13 nucleotides align to TRBD2. Germline CDR1 MNHNY, CDR2 SVGAGI (reference sequence). V gave up 0 bases and J gave up 4 bases; unmatched junction bases: 3. The CDR3 runs 17 residues.

A few counts support this clonotype. The V and J genes are TRBV29-1 and TRBJ2-6; no clear D gene. The CDR3 extends over 13 amino acids. Trimming left V 4 bases short and J 0 bases short, with 4 bases between. Germline CDR1 and CDR2: SQVTM and ANQGSEA. Here the CDR3 reads CSVVRSGANVLTF. The CDR3 coding sequence is TGCAGCGTTGTCCGCTCTGGGGCCAACGTCCTGACTTTC. Complete variable domain (other parts from reference TRBV29-1 and TRBJ2-6): SAVISQKPSRDICQRGTSLTIQCQVDSQVTMMFWYRQQPGQSLTLIATANQGSEATYESGFVIDKFPISRPNLTFSTLTVSNMSPEDSSIYLCSVVRSGANVLTFGAGSRLTVL.

This clonotype was observed many times. The chain combines TRBV6-2 or TRBV6-3 with TRBJ2-7; weak D call: TRBD2 (6 bases). CDR3 length: 16 amino acids. Germline V gene data show CDR1 as MNHEY and CDR2 as SVGEGT. The germline V and J ends were trimmed by 0 bases and 5 bases, with 17 bases remaining between them. This CDR3 reads CASSYSETSPPNEQYF. The DNA for the CDR3 is TGTGCCAGCAGTTACTCGGAGACTAGTCCGCCCAACGAGCAGTACTTC.

This clonotype was seen more than once but under ten times. The chain has TRBV6-6 and TRBJ1-5; weak D call: TRBD1 (6 bases). The length of the CDR3 is 16 residues. The germline V and J ends were trimmed by 2 bases and 0 bases, with 11 bases remaining between them. Germline CDR1 MNHNY, CDR2 SVGAGI (reference sequence). The CDR3 DNA reads as TGTGCCAGCAGTTACGGCGACAGGCTTAGCAATCAGCCCCAGCATTTT. It encodes CASSYGDRLSNQPQHF.

The genes are TRBV20-1 and TRBJ2-3, with D possibly being TRBD1 (6 bases). This CDR3 contains 12 residues. CDR1 is DFQATT and CDR2 is SNEGSKA in the germline V gene (reference sequence). V was pared by 6 bases and J by 4 bases, with 11 bases between. CDR3 nucleotides: TGCAGTGCCAAACAGGGAGCAGATACGCAGTATTTT. Translated, it gives CSAKQGADTQYF.

J is TRBJ1-1 and V is TRBV28, with D unclear. Trimming removed 5 bases from V and 0 bases from J, with 16 bases in between. Germline values: CDR1 MDHEN, CDR2 SYDVKM. This CDR3 has 16 residues. Here the CDR3 reads CASSRLGSSMNTEAFF. DNA for the CDR3: TGTGCCAGCAGTCGCCTCGGTAGTTCTATGAACACTGAAGCTTTCTTT.

This clonotype occurred many times. The V and J genes are TRBV13 and TRBJ2-3, with D hard to call. Germline V gene lookup returns CDR1 PRHDT and CDR2 FYEKMQ (reference sequence). This CDR3 is 14 amino acids long. The V end was cut by 3 bases, the J end by 3 bases, with 10 bases between. CDR3 residues: CASSFPEDTDTQYF. The CDR3, as DNA: TGTGCCAGCAGCTTCCCTGAGGATACAGATACGCAGTATTTT.

There are many counts of this clonotype. The chain uses TRBV25-1 and TRBJ2-1; D may match TRBD1 or TRBD2 (6 bases each). V lost 1 base and J 0 bases, leaving 10 bases between the germline ends. Per the germline V gene, CDR1 is MGHDK and CDR2 is SYGVNS. CDR3 length equals 16 residues. CDR3 residues: CASSELGGTSYNEQFF. The CDR3 region has the DNA TGTGCCAGCAGTGAATTGGGGGGCACCTCCTACAATGAGCAGTTCTTC.

This clonotype was seen at least ten times. The chain couples TRBV3-1 to TRBJ2-2, with D maybe TRBD2 (5 bases). The V gene lost 4 bases and the J gene lost 4 bases, with 16 bases spanning the gap. Germline V gene data show CDR1 as LGHDT and CDR2 as YNNKEL (reference sequence). This CDR3 region has 16 residues. This CDR3 reads CASSPTASGGTGELFF. The CDR3 DNA reads as TGTGCCAGCAGCCCGACTGCGAGCGGCGGCACCGGGGAGCTGTTTTTT.

In this sample, this clonotype turned up a few times. The rearrangement links TRBV30 to TRBJ2-3; D possibly corresponds to TRBD1 (5 bases). The germline V gene encodes CDR1 GTSNPN and CDR2 SVGIG (reference sequence). This CDR3 is 13 amino acids long. The V gene lost 3 bases and the J gene lost 6 bases, with 13 bases spanning the gap. CDR3 sequence reads: CAWRGLQGDTQYF. CDR3 nucleotides: TGTGCCTGGAGAGGTCTCCAGGGCGATACGCAGTATTTT.

The chain combines TRBV3-1 with TRBJ2-5; weak D call: TRBD2 (6 bases). Germline CDR1 and CDR2: LGHDT and YNNKEL (reference sequence). Between the trimmed V and J ends, which lost 1 base and 5 bases, there was a span of 17 bases. This CDR3 has 16 amino acids. The CDR3 bases are TGTGCCAGCAGCCAAGTACCCCTAGGAGGGAGGGAGACCCAGTACTTC. This sequence encodes CASSQVPLGGRETQYF.

In its sample, this clonotype was seen a few times. This chain links TRBV28 with TRBJ2-2; D gene uncertain. The V end lost 5 bases, the J end lost 4 bases, and 14 bases lay between the germline ends. The CDR3 is 15 amino acids. Germline values: CDR1 MDHEN, CDR2 SYDVKM. CDR3 amino acids: CASSTYTASTGELFF. The CDR3 DNA reads TGTGCCAGCAGTACATACACCGCGAGCACCGGGGAGCTGTTTTTT. The full variable domain, its missing parts supplied by reference TRBV28 and TRBJ2-2, is DVKVTQSSRYLVKRTGEKVFLECVQDMDHENMFWYRQDPGLGLRLIYFSYDVKMKEKGDIPEGYSVSREKKERFSLILESASTNQTSMYLCASSTYTASTGELFFGEGSRLTVL.